These T cell receptor beta chains were read from a single sample in a study of T cell responses to AZD1222 COVID-19 vaccine. Profiling relied on immunoSEQ multiplex PCR, and the TCRdb table lists in-frame clones only, not all of them. The sample holds more than 150,000 clones, approximately 89% seen once. The sequencing used peripheral blood, collected on day 0 of AZD1222 vaccination. The receptors shown here come from an adult in good health. Each CDR3 is given with its conserved first and last residue. D genes are given only for firm matches. Not every row has a clone size; where given, it reads once, few, many or a size class.

D | size | J | V | CDR3 | DNA
TRBD2 | once | TRBJ2-7 | TRBV6-5 | CASSPTGGEQYF | TGTGCCAGCAGCCCCACGGGAGGCGAGCAGTACTTC
- | - | TRBJ2-7 | TRBV10-1 | CASTALGPYEQYF | TGCGCCAGTACAGCGTTGGGGCCGTACGAGCAGTACTTC
- | - | TRBJ2-2 | TRBV18 | CASTPRGTNTGELFF | TGTGCCAGTACCCCGCGGGGCACGAACACCGGGGAGCTGTTTTTT
- | - | TRBJ1-2 | TRBV28 | CASSPDNYGYTF | TGTGCCAGCAGTCCGGACAACTATGGCTACACCTTC
- | - | TRBJ2-1 | TRBV7-8 | CASSLGSGGLNEQFF | TGTGCCAGCAGCTTAGGTAGCGGCGGCTTGAATGAGCAGTTCTTC
TRBD1 | - | TRBJ2-5 | TRBV5-5 | CASRDRGQETQYF | TGTGCCAGCAGAGACAGGGGGCAAGAGACCCAGTACTTC
- | - | TRBJ2-5 | TRBV9 | CASSGPQGGETQYF | TGTGCCAGCAGCGGCCCTCAGGGGGGGGAGACCCAGTACTTC
- | - | TRBJ2-5 | TRBV5-1 | CASSSSPGEETQYF | -
- | - | TRBJ2-7 | TRBV5-1 | CASSLEKDGAYEQYF | TGCGCCAGCAGCTTGGAAAAGGACGGGGCCTACGAGCAGTACTTC
- | - | TRBJ1-5 | TRBV7-8 | CASSLGSNLIRQPQHF | TGTGCCAGCAGCTTAGGCAGTAACTTAATCAGGCAGCCCCAGCATTTT
TRBD1 | - | TRBJ2-5 | TRBV5-1 | CASSLSPGQGAETQYF | TGCGCCAGCAGCTTATCGCCGGGACAGGGGGCAGAGACCCAGTACTTC
- | - | TRBJ1-1 | TRBV27 | CASSLYSILAGPNTEAFF | TGTGCCAGCAGTTTATACTCCATCCTGGCCGGGCCGAACACTGAAGCTTTCTTT
- | - | TRBJ1-5 | TRBV7-3 | CASSYPDASLLAGDNQPQHF | TGTGCCAGCAGCTACCCAGACGCTTCGCTTCTCGCAGGGGACAATCAGCCCCAGCATTTT
- | - | TRBJ2-1 | TRBV10-3 | CAISPDGNEQFF | TGTGCCATCAGTCCGGACGGGAATGAGCAGTTCTTC
- | - | TRBJ2-4 | TRBV19 | CASSLGFKNIQYF | TGTGCCAGTAGCTTGGGGTTCAAAAACATTCAGTACTTC
- | - | TRBJ2-7 | TRBV10-3 | CAISETASYEQYF | TGTGCCATCAGTGAGACAGCCTCCTACGAGCAGTACTTC
TRBD1 | - | TRBJ2-3 | TRBV4-1 | CASSQEMDRSSSTDTQYF | TGCGCCAGTAGCCAAGAAATGGACAGGTCCTCGAGCACAGATACGCAGTATTTT
- | - | TRBJ1-2 | TRBV3-1/TRBV3-2 | CASSQSSGDRSYGYTF | TGTGCCAGCAGCCAAAGTTCGGGTGACAGAAGCTATGGCTACACCTTC
TRBD2 | once | TRBJ2-3 | TRBV5-5 | CASRSSGSRADTQYF | TGTGCCAGCAGGTCTAGCGGGAGTAGAGCAGATACGCAGTATTTT
TRBD2 | once | TRBJ2-7 | TRBV5-1 | CASRHTGGEQYF | TGCGCCAGCAGACACACCGGGGGGGAGCAGTACTTC
- | - | TRBJ1-1 | TRBV11-1 | CASSWPGVGTEAFF | TGTGCCAGCAGCTGGCCGGGAGTCGGCACTGAAGCTTTCTTT
TRBD1 | - | TRBJ1-1 | TRBV2 | CASRGRVGTENTEAFF | TGTGCCAGCAGGGGAAGGGTAGGGACAGAGAACACTGAAGCTTTCTTT
TRBD1 | - | TRBJ1-2 | TRBV7-2 | CASSLETGSYGYTF | TGTGCCAGCAGCTTAGAGACAGGGTCCTATGGCTACACCTTC
- | - | TRBJ2-1 | TRBV5-1 | CASSLEMAAGLGEQFF | TGCGCCAGCAGCTTGGAAATGGCAGCCGGGCTTGGTGAGCAGTTCTTC
- | - | TRBJ2-1 | TRBV15 | CATSRDLRENEQFF | TGTGCCACCAGCAGAGATCTCCGGGAGAATGAGCAGTTCTTC
TRBD2 | once | TRBJ2-3 | TRBV4-2 | CASSQGAGDQRDTQYF | TGTGCCAGCAGCCAAGGAGCGGGAGACCAGCGGGATACGCAGTATTTT
- | - | TRBJ2-1 | TRBV30 | CAWSVRAFGGNYNEQFF | TGTGCCTGGAGTGTACGCGCATTTGGTGGGAACTACAATGAGCAGTTCTTC
- | - | TRBJ2-2 | TRBV11-3 | CASSGNTGELFF | TGTGCCAGCAGCGGGAACACCGGGGAGCTGTTTTTT
- | - | TRBJ1-3 | TRBV7-9 | CASSFSGDRGNTIYF | TGTGCCAGCAGCTTTTCAGGGGATCGGGGAAACACCATATATTTT
TRBD1 | - | TRBJ1-3 | TRBV28 | CASNINARTGTIYF | TGTGCCAGCAACATTAACGCCCGGACAGGGACCATATATTTT
TRBD1 | - | TRBJ2-7 | TRBV11-3 | CASSSLPGQGYEQYF | TGTGCCAGCAGCTCCCTCCCGGGACAGGGGTACGAGCAGTACTTC
- | - | TRBJ1-5 | TRBV29-1 | CSVSENSNQPQHF | TGCAGCGTCTCAGAGAATAGCAATCAGCCCCAGCATTTT
TRBD2 | - | TRBJ2-3 | TRBV5-1 | CASSSETSGYGDTQYF | TGCGCCAGCAGCTCTGAGACTAGCGGTTATGGGGATACGCAGTATTTT
- | - | TRBJ1-1 | TRBV6-1 | CASSELGRCGTEAFF | TGTGCCAGCAGTGAGCTTGGCAGGTGTGGCACTGAAGCTTTCTTT
TRBD1 | - | TRBJ1-2 | TRBV19 | CASSIWGTGLNYGYTF | TGTGCCAGTAGTATATGGGGGACAGGGTTGAACTATGGCTACACCTTC
- | - | TRBJ2-7 | TRBV6-5 | CASSYSRGTYEQYF | TGTGCCAGCAGTTACTCGAGGGGTACCTACGAGCAGTACTTC
TRBD1 | - | TRBJ1-4 | TRBV28 | CASSLTGTGGGGEKLFF | TGTGCCAGCAGTTTGACCGGGACAGGGGGCGGGGGTGAAAAACTGTTTTTT
- | - | TRBJ1-1 | TRBV3-1/TRBV3-2 | CASSFQQVNTEAFF | TGTGCCAGCAGCTTTCAACAGGTGAACACTGAAGCTTTCTTT
TRBD1 | - | TRBJ1-6 | TRBV27 | CASSSDRVANSPLHF | TGTGCCAGCAGTTCGGACAGGGTGGCAAATTCACCCCTCCACTTT
- | - | TRBJ1-6 | TRBV5-1 | CASSPGRTGSYNSPLHF | TGCGCCAGCAGCCCCGGTAGAACTGGCTCCTATAATTCACCCCTCCACTTT
TRBD1 | - | TRBJ2-1 | TRBV5-5 | CASSFEPDRGGNEQFF | TGTGCCAGCAGCTTCGAACCGGACAGGGGAGGTAATGAGCAGTTCTTC
TRBD1 | - | TRBJ2-2 | TRBV7-3 | CASSLWGQKNTGELFF | TGTGCCAGCAGCTTATGGGGACAGAAGAACACCGGGGAGCTGTTTTTT
- | - | TRBJ2-2 | TRBV4-2 | CASSPIGEANTGELFF | TGTGCCAGCAGCCCCATCGGGGAGGCGAACACCGGGGAGCTGTTTTTT
- | few | TRBJ2-3 | TRBV6-6 | CASSPTTSTDTQYF | TGTGCCAGCAGTCCCACTACTAGCACAGATACGCAGTATTTT
- | - | TRBJ2-5 | TRBV6-5 | CASTPPGMWTQYF | TGTGCCAGCACCCCCCCGGGTATGTGGACCCAGTACTTC
- | - | TRBJ1-5 | TRBV19 | CASSNPAPGDQPQHF | TGTGCCAGTAGTAACCCCGCCCCGGGCGATCAGCCCCAGCATTTT
TRBD2 | many | TRBJ2-5 | TRBV7-6 | CASSLELAAQETQYF | TGTGCCAGCAGCTTAGAACTAGCGGCTCAAGAGACCCAGTACTTC
TRBD2 | - | TRBJ2-1 | TRBV7-9 | CASSGGTSGRDNEQFF | TGTGCCAGCAGCGGGGGGACTAGCGGGAGGGACAATGAGCAGTTCTTC
- | few | TRBJ1-3 | TRBV10-1 | CASSESGSGNTIYF | TGCGCCAGCAGTGAGTCGGGCTCTGGAAACACCATATATTTT
- | - | TRBJ2-7 | TRBV29-1 | CSVEEEGSSSYEQYF | TGCAGCGTTGAAGAGGAAGGGTCGTCCTCCTACGAGCAGTACTTC
- | - | TRBJ2-2 | TRBV27 | CASSLRGPSSLPGELFF | TGTGCCAGCAGTTTAAGGGGACCGTCTTCCCTCCCCGGGGAGCTGTTTTTT